This entry lists 27 T cell receptor beta chains sequenced from one sample in a study of blood T cell repertoires in COVID-19. Data came from immunoSEQ multiplex PCR; TCRdb stores just in-frame clones and leaves some out. The sample lists 120,000 to 150,000 clones, roughly four fifths occurring once. Sequencing was carried out using PBMCs or T cells enriched from blood (not recorded which). These receptors all stem from a woman under 30 who had been exposed to COVID-19.

J is TRBJ1-6 and V is TRBV7-9; TRBD1 matches 7 bases. The CDR3 is made up of 16 amino acids. Germline assignment: CDR1 SEHNR and CDR2 FQNEAQ (reference sequence). J was trimmed by 0 bases and V by 5 bases; bases with no gene match: 4. CDR3 sequence (DNA): TGTGCCAGCAGCGCGGGACAGCGCTCCTATAATTCACCCCTCCACTTT. Translated: CASSAGQRSYNSPLHF. The whole variable domain, remainder taken from reference TRBV7-9 and TRBJ1-6, is DTGVSQNPRHKITKRGQNVTFRCDPISEHNRLYWYRQTLGQGPEFLTYFQNEAQLEKSRLLSDRFSAERPKGSFSTLEIQRTEQGDSAMYLCASSAGQRSYNSPLHFGNGTRLTVT.

This clone was seen more than once but under ten times. The genes are TRBV7-9 and TRBJ1-1; 9 nucleotides agree with TRBD1. The CDR3 has 14 residues. Germline V gives CDR1 SEHNR, CDR2 FQNEAQ (reference sequence). J lost 11 bases, V lost 2 bases, and 9 bases had no gene match. The CDR3 DNA is TGTGCCAGCAGCTTATTGACAGGGGGGGTCGCCGCTTTCTTT. This encodes CASSLLTGGVAAFF.

V is TRBV15 and J is TRBJ2-7; no reliable D call. CDR1 LNHNV and CDR2 YYDKDF come from the germline V gene (reference sequence). V was cut by 5 bases and J by 1 base, with 6 bases left in between. The CDR3 loop spans 12 amino acids. The CDR3 sequence is CATSLPSYEQYF. The CDR3, as DNA: TGTGCCACCAGCCTCCCTTCCTACGAGCAGTACTTC. Supplemented by reference TRBV15 and TRBJ2-7, the full variable domain reads DAMVIQNPRYQVTQFGKPVTLSCSQTLNHNVMYWYQQKSSQAPKLLFHYYDKDFNNEADTPDNFQSRRPNTSFCFLDIRSPGLGDTAMYLCATSLPSYEQYFGPGTRLTVT.

The chain has TRBV7-2 and TRBJ2-5; 10 positions match TRBD1. The CDR3 covers 15 residues. The germline V gene encodes CDR1 SGHTA and CDR2 FQGNSA. With 5 bases clipped from V and 7 bases from J, the junction kept 10 bases outside the gene matches. Written as DNA, the CDR3 is TGTGCCAGCAGCAACAGAGGAGACAGGGGGCTGACCCAGTACTTC. As protein: CASSNRGDRGLTQYF.

This clone has a single count. The rearrangement joins TRBV6-2 or TRBV6-3 to TRBJ1-4; no definite D call. Trimming removed 5 bases at V and 8 bases at J, with 9 bases between. Per the germline V gene, CDR1 is MNHEY and CDR2 is SVGEGT. This CDR3 is built from 12 residues. CDR3 in DNA: TGTGCCAGCAGTCCAGGATGGGAAAAACTGTTTTTT. It encodes CASSPGWEKLFF.

The chain combines TRBV3-1 (or the pseudogene TRBV3-2) with TRBJ1-1; the D gene is possibly TRBD1 (5 bases). Per germline, CDR1 LGHDT and CDR2 YNNKEL (reference sequence). CDR3 length equals 17 residues. The V gene lost 4 bases and the J gene lost 5 bases, with 23 bases spanning the gap. CDR3 coding DNA: TGTGCCAGCAGCCCGGACATAGGGCAGGGAGGGAATACTGAAGCTTTCTTT. Amino acid sequence: CASSPDIGQGGNTEAFF.

This clone was seen a handful of times. The chain has TRBV10-3 and TRBJ1-1; TRBD1 is a possible D gene (6 bases). The CDR3 runs 13 residues. Germline CDR1 ENHRY, CDR2 SYGVKD. Trimming pared 7 bases from V and 1 base from J, leaving 10 bases between. The CDR3: CAIKWTENTEAFF. The CDR3 nucleotides read TGTGCCATCAAGTGGACAGAGAACACTGAAGCTTTCTTT.

The V gene is TRBV28, the J gene TRBJ1-1; perhaps TRBD1 as D (5 bases). Germline lookup yields CDR1 MDHEN and CDR2 SYDVKM. This CDR3 comprises 11 residues. Deletions cut 5 bases from V and 7 bases from J, with 8 bases between. In DNA, the CDR3 is TGTGCCAGCAGTCAGGGCCATGAAGCTTTCTTT. It codes for CASSQGHEAFF.

This clone appeared once. This chain joins TRBV19 and TRBJ2-6; 15 nucleotides agree with TRBD2. V lost 3 bases to trimming and J lost 3 bases; unmatched junction nucleotides: 6. The CDR3 sequence is 19 residues long. Germline lookup yields CDR1 LNHDA and CDR2 SQIVND (reference sequence). For the CDR3, the DNA is TGTGCCAGTAGTATTTGGACTAGCGGGAGGGTGAATGGGGCCAACGTCCTGACTTTC. Amino acids: CASSIWTSGRVNGANVLTF.

With respect to this clone: This specimen includes other DNA sequences encoding the same CDR3. The rearrangement uses TRBV10-3 and TRBJ2-7, with 11 positions matching TRBD2. The junction had 1 base not matched to a gene; V was cut back by 4 bases and J by 2 bases. From germline, CDR1 is ENHRY and CDR2 SYGVKD. The CDR3 covers 14 residues. In DNA, the CDR3 is TGTGCCATCAGTGCGACTAGCGGGACCTACGAGCAGTACTTC. Protein sequence: CAISATSGTYEQYF.

The chain employs TRBV6-5 and TRBJ1-1; D call uncertain. Trimming removed 7 bases at V and 5 bases at J, with 14 bases between. The CDR3 has 13 amino acids. The V gene's germline CDR1 is MNHEY and CDR2 SVGAGI. CDR3 nucleotide sequence: TGTGCCAGCAAAGCGGGGATGGAGACTGAAGCTTTCTTT. Translated, it gives CASKAGMETEAFF.

The chain recombines TRBV7-9 with TRBJ2-7; TRBD2 matches 8 bases. This CDR3 region has 15 residues. Germline CDR1 is SEHNR and CDR2 is FQNEAQ (reference sequence). Trimming took 5 bases from V and 6 from J; bases not matched to a gene: 12. The CDR3 DNA follows: TGTGCCAGCAGCGACTTTAGCGGGATTCTAGCCGAGCAGTACTTC. It yields the protein CASSDFSGILAEQYF.

The V call is TRBV21-1, the J call TRBJ2-5; the table's D call of TRBD1 was not tested on the DNA. TRBV21-1 is noted as a pseudogene. This CDR3 has 16 residues. CDR3 DNA sequence: TGTGCCAGCAGCAAAGAGCACAGGGGGTATCAAGAGACCCAGTACTTC. This sequence encodes CASSKEHRGYQETQYF.

This chain joins TRBV4-1 and TRBJ1-1; D uncertain. Germline V gives CDR1 MGHRA, CDR2 YSYEKL. The V and J ends lost 3 bases and 1 base respectively, with 12 bases between them. This CDR3 has 15 residues. The CDR3 DNA is TGCGCCAGCAGCCACCCAACAGTAAGGAACACTGAAGCTTTCTTT. Its protein is CASSHPTVRNTEAFF.

The chain employs TRBV11-3 and TRBJ2-2; 9 bases fit TRBD2. CDR1 is SGHNT and CDR2 is YENEEA in the germline V gene. The CDR3 covers 20 residues. J lost 3 bases, V lost 0 bases, and 14 bases had no gene match. CDR3 sequence reads: CASSLDRIGASGIHTGELFF. CDR3 in DNA: TGTGCCAGCAGCTTAGATCGGATTGGGGCTAGCGGGATTCACACCGGGGAGCTGTTTTTT.

Here the CDR3 DNA reads TGTGCCAGCAGAAGCGGCGTAAACTATGGCTACACCTTC. This codes for CASRSGVNYGYTF. The rearrangement links TRBV7-2 to TRBJ1-2; D unresolved. This CDR3 spans 13 amino acids. Germline V gives CDR1 SGHTA, CDR2 FQGNSA. Trimming left V 6 bases short and J 2 bases short, with 10 bases between.

This clone has just one count. At one end, the junction sequence differs from germline, possibly due to a read error. Other DNA variants within this sample encode the same CDR3. The rearrangement joins TRBV7-9 to TRBJ2-1; D not resolved. Germline CDR1 and CDR2: SEHNR and FQNEAQ (reference sequence). CDR3 length equals 14 residues. CDR3 in amino acids: CASSLYEAYNEQFF. Written as DNA, the CDR3 is TGTGCCAGCAGCTTATATGAGGCCTATAATGAGCAGTTCTTC.

The rearrangement joins TRBV19 to TRBJ1-1, with 7 positions matching TRBD1. Germline CDR1 and CDR2: LNHDA and SQIVND (reference sequence). The V segment lost 3 bases and the J segment 0 bases; nucleotides outside the gene matches: 7. The CDR3 loop spans 16 amino acids. CDR3 bases: TGTGCCAGTAGTATCCGGCCAGGGGGATTGAACACTGAAGCTTTCTTT. Translation: CASSIRPGGLNTEAFF. Complete variable domain (other parts from reference TRBV19 and TRBJ1-1): DGGITQSPKYLFRKEGQNVTLSCEQNLNHDAMYWYRQDPGQGLRLIYYSQIVNDFQKGDIAEGYSVSREKKESFPLTVTSAQKNPTAFYLCASSIRPGGLNTEAFFGQGTRLTVV.

This chain uses TRBV13 with TRBJ2-7; 7 bases align to TRBD1. The V and J ends lost 5 bases and 3 bases, in that order; junction bases with no gene match: 7. The CDR3 contains 14 residues. Germline CDR1 PRHDT, CDR2 FYEKMQ (reference sequence). The CDR3: CASSKGQPNYEQYF. The CDR3 nucleotides read TGTGCCAGCAGCAAGGGACAGCCGAACTACGAGCAGTACTTC.

This clone was seen only once. The chain carries TRBV7-3 and TRBJ1-1, with 8 bases fitting TRBD1. CDR1 SGHTA and CDR2 FQGTGA come from the germline V gene. V was clipped by 5 bases and J by 4 bases; unmatched bases: 6. The CDR3 sequence is 14 residues long. CDR3 DNA: TGTGCCAGCAGCCCCACAACAGGGGGCACTGAAGCTTTCTTT. Its translation is CASSPTTGGTEAFF.

This clone was observed a few times. This chain uses TRBV6-2 or TRBV6-3 with TRBJ2-1; TRBD2 is a possible D gene (6 bases). The V gene's germline CDR1 is MNHEY and CDR2 SVGEGT. The CDR3 has 15 residues. Trimming took 6 bases from V and 4 from J, leaving 16 bases between them. The CDR3 protein is CASSTPPSEYNEQFF. As DNA, the CDR3 is TGTGCCAGCAGCACCCCGCCTAGCGAGTACAATGAGCAGTTCTTC.

This chain links TRBV28 with TRBJ2-7; 9 bases match TRBD1. V shed 5 bases and J 4 bases; nucleotides not matched to a gene: 9. This CDR3 has 15 residues. Germline V gene data show CDR1 as MDHEN and CDR2 as SYDVKM. Here the CDR3 reads CASSAGQGKRYEQYF. In DNA form, the CDR3 reads TGTGCCAGCAGTGCAGGACAGGGGAAAAGGTACGAGCAGTACTTC.

V gene TRBV7-9 combines with J gene TRBJ1-2, with a weak D call TRBD1 (6 bases). The germline V gene has CDR1 SEHNR and CDR2 FQNEAQ (reference sequence). This CDR3 spans 14 amino acids. The V gene lost 4 bases and the J gene lost 3 bases, with 12 bases spanning the gap. The CDR3 is CASSSGARDYGYTF. The DNA of the CDR3 is TGTGCCAGCAGCTCAGGGGCCAGGGACTATGGCTACACCTTC.

This rearrangement joins TRBV6-5 to TRBJ2-1; 11 bases map to TRBD2. This CDR3 contains 15 residues. V gave up 7 bases and J gave up 5 bases; unmatched junction bases: 7. Germline V gene lookup returns CDR1 MNHEY and CDR2 SVGAGI. CDR3 nucleotides: TGTGCCAGCACCAAGGGGACTAGCGGAAACAATGAGCAGTTCTTC. Translation: CASTKGTSGNNEQFF.

The rearrangement uses TRBV5-4 and TRBJ1-2; 7 nucleotides agree with TRBD1. V gave up 1 base and J gave up 4 bases; unmatched junction bases: 10. CDR1 SGHNT and CDR2 YYREEE come from the germline V gene (reference sequence). CDR3 length: 16 amino acids. The CDR3 DNA follows: TGTGCCAGCAGCTTGTTTCCCCGGGACAGTTTCTATGGCTACACCTTC. Its protein product is CASSLFPRDSFYGYTF.

The chain couples TRBV19 to TRBJ1-5; 9 bases are a match to TRBD1. The CDR3 length is 15 residues. Germline values: CDR1 LNHDA, CDR2 SQIVND (reference sequence). The ends lost 3 bases at V and 4 bases at J; junction bases unmatched: 4. The CDR3 DNA is TGTGCCAGTAGTATTCCGACAGGGGGGAATCAGCCCCAGCATTTT. Protein product: CASSIPTGGNQPQHF.

This clone was found once. The chain links TRBV6-2 or TRBV6-3 to TRBJ2-7; no clear D. Germline lookup yields CDR1 MNHEY and CDR2 SVGEGT. The CDR3 sequence is 16 residues long. The V and J ends lost 1 base and 0 bases respectively, with 13 bases between them. This chain's CDR3 is CASSYLFGRNSYEQYF. The CDR3 DNA sequence: TGTGCCAGCAGTTACTTGTTCGGCAGGAACTCCTACGAGCAGTACTTC.